These 2 T cell receptor beta chains came from one sample sequenced in a study of T-cell reconstitution after alpha-beta-depleted transplantation in children. Construction of the TCRbeta library involved unique molecular identifiers. TCRdb analysed the PCR reads with MiXCR anew, one entry per CDR3 protein. Among some 340,000 distinct CDR3 sequences listed, approximately 10% were seen once. This material consisted of PBMCs from the stem cell graft donor, taken from the stem cell graft. The receptor source for this set is a human donor who donated a stem cell graft to a child with acute lymphoblastic leukemia.

Concerning this clonotype: The junction shows a germline mismatch at one end, possibly a read error. This chain links TRBV11-2 with TRBJ2-7, with 13 bases identical to TRBD2. This CDR3 spans 15 amino acids. Looked up from germline, CDR1 is SGHAT and CDR2 is FQNNGV. Written as DNA, the CDR3 is TGTGCCAGCAGTCCACTAGCGGGAGGGTCTCGAGAGCAGTGCTTC. Translating gives CASSPLAGGSREQCF. Full variable domain (remainder filled in from reference TRBV11-2 and TRBJ2-7): EAGVAQSPRYKIIEKRQSVAFWCNPISGHATLYWYQQILGQGPKLLIQFQNNGVVDDSQLPKDRFSAERLKGVDSTLKIQPAKLEDSAVYLCASSPLAGGSREQCFGPGTRLTVT.

In this sample, this clonotype turned up a few times. The chain employs TRBV11-3 and TRBJ2-7; D unresolved. There are 14 residues in the CDR3. The V end lost 0 bases, the J end lost 5 bases, and 11 bases lay between the germline ends. Germline CDR1 SGHNT, CDR2 YENEEA. The CDR3 spells CASSLDGSVHEQYF. CDR3 DNA sequence: TGTGCCAGCAGCTTAGACGGAAGCGTCCACGAGCAGTACTTC. The full variable domain, completed using reference TRBV11-3 and TRBJ2-7, is EAGVVQSPRYKIIEKKQPVAFWCNPISGHNTLYWYLQNLGQGPELLIRYENEEAVDDSQLPKDRFSAERLKGVDSTLKIQPAELGDSAVYLCASSLDGSVHEQYFGPGTRLTVT.